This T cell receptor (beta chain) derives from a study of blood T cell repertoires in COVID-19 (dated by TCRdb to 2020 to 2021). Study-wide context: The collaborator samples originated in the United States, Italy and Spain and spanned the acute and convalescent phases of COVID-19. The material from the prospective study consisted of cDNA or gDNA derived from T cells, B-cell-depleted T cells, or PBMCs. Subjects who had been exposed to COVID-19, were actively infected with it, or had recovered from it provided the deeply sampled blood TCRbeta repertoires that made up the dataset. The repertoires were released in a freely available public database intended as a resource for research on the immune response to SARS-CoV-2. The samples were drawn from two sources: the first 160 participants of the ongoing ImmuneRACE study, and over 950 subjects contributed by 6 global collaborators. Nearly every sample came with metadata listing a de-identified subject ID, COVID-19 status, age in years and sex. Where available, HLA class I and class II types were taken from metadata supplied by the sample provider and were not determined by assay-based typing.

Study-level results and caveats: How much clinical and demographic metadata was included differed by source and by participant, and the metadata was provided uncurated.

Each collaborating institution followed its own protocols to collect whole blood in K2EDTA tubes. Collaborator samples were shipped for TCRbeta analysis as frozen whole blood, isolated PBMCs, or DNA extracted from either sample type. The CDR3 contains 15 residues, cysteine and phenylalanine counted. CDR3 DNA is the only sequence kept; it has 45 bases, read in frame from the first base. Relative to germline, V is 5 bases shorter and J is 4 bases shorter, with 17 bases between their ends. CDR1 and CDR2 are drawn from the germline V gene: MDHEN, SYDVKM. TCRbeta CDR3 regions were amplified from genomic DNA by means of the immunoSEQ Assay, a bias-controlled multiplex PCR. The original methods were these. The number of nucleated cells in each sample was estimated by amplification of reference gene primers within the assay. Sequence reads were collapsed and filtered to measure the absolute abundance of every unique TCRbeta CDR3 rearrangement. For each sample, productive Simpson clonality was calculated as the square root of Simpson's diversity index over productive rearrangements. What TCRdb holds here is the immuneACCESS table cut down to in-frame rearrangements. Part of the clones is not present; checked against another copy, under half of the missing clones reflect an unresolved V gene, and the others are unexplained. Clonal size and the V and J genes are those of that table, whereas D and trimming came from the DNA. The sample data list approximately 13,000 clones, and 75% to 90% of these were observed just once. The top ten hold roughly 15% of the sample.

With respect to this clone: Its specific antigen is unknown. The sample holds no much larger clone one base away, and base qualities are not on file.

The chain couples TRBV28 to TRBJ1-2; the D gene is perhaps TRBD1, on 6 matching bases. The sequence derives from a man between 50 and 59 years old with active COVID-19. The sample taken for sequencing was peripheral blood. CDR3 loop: CASSTLWGRGYGYTF. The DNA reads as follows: TGTGCCAGCAGTACCCTGTGGGGCAGGGGCTATGGCTACACCTTC.